This paragraph covers one T cell receptor (beta chain) sequence. Its antigen is as yet unknown. This record comes from a study of immune heterogeneity within non-small cell lung tumors. Study outcomes and limitations: Site-unique high-frequency clones occurred alongside identical dominant CDR3 beta clonotypes that recurred across tumor sites within a patient. Local T-cell clonality tracked local tumor mutational burden, showing a moderate yet significant relationship (R about 0.34).

For each sample, template was roughly 0.65 ug of bulk tumor genomic DNA. Collection of several biopsies per primary tumor, spaced far apart, took place during surgery. These patients got curative surgery after being newly diagnosed with untreated non-small cell lung cancer. Non-small cell lung cancer patients, newly diagnosed and having surgery with curative intent, served as donors. The ends were cut back, 0 bases at V and 0 bases at J, with 3 bases in the middle. The CDR3 spans 15 residues. The germline V gene encodes CDR1 MNHEY and CDR2 SVGAGI. The TCR beta CDR3 region was amplified by multiplex PCR employing 32 V and 13 J primers. TCRdb ran MiXCR on the multiplex PCR reads and lists one entry per CDR3 protein. Of approximately 2,200 distinct CDR3 sequences in the sample, about a third were seen once.

The receptor comes from a man between 65 and 80 years old with non-small cell lung cancer. Sequencing was done on a sample of lung tumor tissue. J is TRBJ2-6 and V is TRBV6-5, with D unclear. DNA of the CDR3: TGTGCCAGCAGTTACTCGGGCTCTGGGGCCAACGTCCTGACTTTC. Amino acids: CASSYSGSGANVLTF.